The following is a TCR beta chain sequence with its context. Its antigen remains unknown. These data originate in a study of vaccination effects on CD4 cells after COVID-19. Clones were sequenced by immunoSEQ multiplex PCR, and TCRdb holds only the in-frame ones, with some missing. Among about 45,000 clones listed, over 60% were seen once. Culture proceeded for 10 days, and CD4+ T cells were then isolated. Subjects were given two BNT162b2 or mRNA-1273 vaccine doses. Prior SARS-CoV-2 infection was absent in the vaccine recipients, as shown by negative nucleocapsid antibodies. The V end was cut by 2 bases, the J end by 7 bases, with 6 bases between. Germline V lookup: CDR1 SNHLY, CDR2 FYNNEI. This CDR3 has 13 residues.

The specimen was CD4+ T cells from PBMCs cultured without peptide, collected after COVID-19 vaccination. J is TRBJ1-6 and V is TRBV2; no definite D call. This TCR was sampled from a human donor who received a COVID-19 vaccine. The CDR3 bases are TGTGCCAGCAGTGAACCCGGGAATTCACCCCTCCACTTT. This codes for CASSEPGNSPLHF.